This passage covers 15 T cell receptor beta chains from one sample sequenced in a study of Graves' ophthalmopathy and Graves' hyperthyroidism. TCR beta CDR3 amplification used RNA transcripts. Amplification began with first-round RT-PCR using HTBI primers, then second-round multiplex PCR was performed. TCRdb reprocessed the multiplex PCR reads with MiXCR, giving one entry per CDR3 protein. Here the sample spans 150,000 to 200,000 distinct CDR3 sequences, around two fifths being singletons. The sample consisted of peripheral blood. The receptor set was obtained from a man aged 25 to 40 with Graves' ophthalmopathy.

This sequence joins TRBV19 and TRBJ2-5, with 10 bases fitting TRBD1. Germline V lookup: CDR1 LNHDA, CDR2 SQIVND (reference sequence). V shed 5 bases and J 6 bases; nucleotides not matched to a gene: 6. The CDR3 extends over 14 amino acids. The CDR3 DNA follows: TGTGCCAGTAGTCCGGGGGGACAGGGGCAGACCCAGTACTTC. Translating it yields CASSPGGQGQTQYF.

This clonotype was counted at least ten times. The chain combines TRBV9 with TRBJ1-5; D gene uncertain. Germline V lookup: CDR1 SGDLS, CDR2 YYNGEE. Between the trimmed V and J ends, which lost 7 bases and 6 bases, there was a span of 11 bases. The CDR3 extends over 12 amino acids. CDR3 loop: CASGLGSQPQHF. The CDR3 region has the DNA TGTGCCAGCGGACTCGGAAGTCAGCCCCAGCATTTT. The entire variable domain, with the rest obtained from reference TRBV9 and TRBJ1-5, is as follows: DSGVTQTPKHLITATGQRVTLRCSPRSGDLSVYWYQQSLDQGLQFLIQYYNGEERAKGNILERFSAQQFPDLHSELNLSSLELGDSALYFCASGLGSQPQHFGDGTRLSIL.

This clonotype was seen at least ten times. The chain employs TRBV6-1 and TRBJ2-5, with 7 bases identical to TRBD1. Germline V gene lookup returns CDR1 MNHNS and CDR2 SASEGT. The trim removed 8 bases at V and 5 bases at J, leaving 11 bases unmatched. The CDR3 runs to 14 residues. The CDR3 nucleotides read TGTGCCAGCGGTAGTGACAGGGCAGGGGAGACCCAGTACTTC. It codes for CASGSDRAGETQYF.

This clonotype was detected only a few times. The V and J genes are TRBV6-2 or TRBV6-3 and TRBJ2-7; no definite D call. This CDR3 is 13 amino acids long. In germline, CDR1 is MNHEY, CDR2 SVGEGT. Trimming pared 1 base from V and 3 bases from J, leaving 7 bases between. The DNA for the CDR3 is TGTGCCAGCAGTTACTTCTTCGGCTACGAGCAGTACTTC. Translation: CASSYFFGYEQYF.

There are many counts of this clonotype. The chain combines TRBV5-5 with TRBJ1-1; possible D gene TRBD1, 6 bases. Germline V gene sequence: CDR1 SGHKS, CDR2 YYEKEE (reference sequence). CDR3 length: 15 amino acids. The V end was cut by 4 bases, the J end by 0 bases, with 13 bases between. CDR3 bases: TGTGCCAGCAGCCGCACAGGGACTATGAACACTGAAGCTTTCTTT. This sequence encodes CASSRTGTMNTEAFF.

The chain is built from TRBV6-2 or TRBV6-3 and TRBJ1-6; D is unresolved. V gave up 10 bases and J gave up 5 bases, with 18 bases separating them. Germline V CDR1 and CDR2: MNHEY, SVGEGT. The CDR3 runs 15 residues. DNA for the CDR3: TGTGCCACCAAAATGCCGGGAAGGGATAATTCACCCCTCCACTTT. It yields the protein CATKMPGRDNSPLHF.

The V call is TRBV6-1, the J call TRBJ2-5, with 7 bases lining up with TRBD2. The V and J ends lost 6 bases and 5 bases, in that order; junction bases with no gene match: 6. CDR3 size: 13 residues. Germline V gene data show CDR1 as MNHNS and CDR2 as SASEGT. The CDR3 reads CASSPTRGETQYF. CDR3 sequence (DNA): TGTGCCAGCAGCCCCACGCGGGGGGAGACCCAGTACTTC.

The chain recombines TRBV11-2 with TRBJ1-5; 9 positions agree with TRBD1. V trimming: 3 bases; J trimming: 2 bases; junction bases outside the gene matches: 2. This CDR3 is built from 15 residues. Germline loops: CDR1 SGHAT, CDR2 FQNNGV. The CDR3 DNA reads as TGTGCCAGCAGCTTGGGACAGGGCCGCAATCAGCCCCAGCATTTT. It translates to CASSLGQGRNQPQHF.

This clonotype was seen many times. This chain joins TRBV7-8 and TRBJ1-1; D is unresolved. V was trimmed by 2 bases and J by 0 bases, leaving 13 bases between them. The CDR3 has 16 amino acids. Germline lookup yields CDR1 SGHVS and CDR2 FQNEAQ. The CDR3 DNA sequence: TGTGCCAGCAGCTTAAGGCCAGGCCAGCTGAACACTGAAGCTTTCTTT. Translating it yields CASSLRPGQLNTEAFF. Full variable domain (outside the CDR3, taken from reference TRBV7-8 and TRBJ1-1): GAGVSQSPRYKVAKRGQDVALRCDPISGHVSLFWYQQALGQGPEFLTYFQNEAQLDKSGLPSDRFFAERPEGSVSTLKIQRTQQEDSAVYLCASSLRPGQLNTEAFFGQGTRLTVV.

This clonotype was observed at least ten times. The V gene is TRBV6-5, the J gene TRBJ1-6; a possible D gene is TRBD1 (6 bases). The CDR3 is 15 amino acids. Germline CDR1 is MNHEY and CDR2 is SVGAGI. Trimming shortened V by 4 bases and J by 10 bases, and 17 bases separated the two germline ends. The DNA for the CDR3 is TGTGCCAGCAGTTCACCGAACAGGGATTTCTCACCCCTCCACTTT. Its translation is CASSSPNRDFSPLHF.

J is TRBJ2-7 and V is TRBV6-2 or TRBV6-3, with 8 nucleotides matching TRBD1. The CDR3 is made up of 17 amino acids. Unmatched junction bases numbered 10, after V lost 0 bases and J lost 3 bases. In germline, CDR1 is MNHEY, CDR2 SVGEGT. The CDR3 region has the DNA TGTGCCAGCAGTTACTCCGTTACGACAGGGGACAACTACGAGCAGTACTTC. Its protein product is CASSYSVTTGDNYEQYF.

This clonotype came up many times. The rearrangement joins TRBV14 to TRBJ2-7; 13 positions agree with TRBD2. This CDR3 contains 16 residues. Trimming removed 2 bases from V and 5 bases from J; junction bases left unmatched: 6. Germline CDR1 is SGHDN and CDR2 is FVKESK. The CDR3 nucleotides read TGTGCCAGCAGCCAATATTGGACTAGCGGGAGACACGAGCAGTACTTC. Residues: CASSQYWTSGRHEQYF.

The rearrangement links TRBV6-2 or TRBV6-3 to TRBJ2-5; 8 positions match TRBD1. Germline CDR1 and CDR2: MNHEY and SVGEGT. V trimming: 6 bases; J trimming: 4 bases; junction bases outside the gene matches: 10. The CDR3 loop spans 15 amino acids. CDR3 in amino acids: CASSRPDRALETQYF. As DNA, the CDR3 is TGTGCCAGCAGCCGGCCGGACAGGGCGTTAGAGACCCAGTACTTC.

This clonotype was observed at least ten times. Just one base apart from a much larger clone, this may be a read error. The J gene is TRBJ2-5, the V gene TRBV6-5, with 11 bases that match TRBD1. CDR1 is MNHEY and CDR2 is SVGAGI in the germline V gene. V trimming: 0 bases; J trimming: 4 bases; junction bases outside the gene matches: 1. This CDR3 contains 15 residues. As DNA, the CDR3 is TGTGCCAGCAGTTACTCGGGACAGGGGGGAGAGACCCAGTACTTC. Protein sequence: CASSYSGQGGETQYF.

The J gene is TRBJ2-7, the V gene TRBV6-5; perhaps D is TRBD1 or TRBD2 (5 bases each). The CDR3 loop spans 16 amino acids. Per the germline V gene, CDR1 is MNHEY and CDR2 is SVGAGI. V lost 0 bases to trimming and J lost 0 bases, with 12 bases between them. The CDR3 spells CASSYSGRRASYEQYF. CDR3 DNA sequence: TGTGCCAGCAGTTACTCGGGACGAAGGGCCTCCTACGAGCAGTACTTC.